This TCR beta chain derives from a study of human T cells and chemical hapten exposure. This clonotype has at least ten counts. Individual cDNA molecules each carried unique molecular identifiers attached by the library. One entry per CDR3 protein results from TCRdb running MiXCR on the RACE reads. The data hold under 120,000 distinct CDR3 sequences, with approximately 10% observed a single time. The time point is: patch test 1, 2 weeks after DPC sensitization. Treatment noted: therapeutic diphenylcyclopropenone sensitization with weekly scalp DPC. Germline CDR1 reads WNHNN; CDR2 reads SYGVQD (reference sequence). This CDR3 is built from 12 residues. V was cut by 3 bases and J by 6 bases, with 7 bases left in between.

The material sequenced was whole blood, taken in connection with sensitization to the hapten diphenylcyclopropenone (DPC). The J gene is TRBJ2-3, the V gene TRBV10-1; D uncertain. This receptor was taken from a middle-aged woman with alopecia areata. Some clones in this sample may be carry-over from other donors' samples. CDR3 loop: CASSDRPDTQYF. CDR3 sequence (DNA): TGCGCCAGCAGTGATAGACCCGATACGCAGTATTTT.